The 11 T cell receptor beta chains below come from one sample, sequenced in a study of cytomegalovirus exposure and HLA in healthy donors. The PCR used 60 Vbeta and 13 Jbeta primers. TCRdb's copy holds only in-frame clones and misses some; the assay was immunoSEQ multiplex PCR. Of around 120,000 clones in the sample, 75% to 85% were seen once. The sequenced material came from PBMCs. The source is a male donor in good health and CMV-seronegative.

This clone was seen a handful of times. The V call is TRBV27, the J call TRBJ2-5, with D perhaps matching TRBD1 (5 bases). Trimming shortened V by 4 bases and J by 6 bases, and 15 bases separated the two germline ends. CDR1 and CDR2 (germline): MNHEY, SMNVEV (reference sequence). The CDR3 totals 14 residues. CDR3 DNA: TGTGCCAGCAGTTCAGGGCCCCGAGGAAAGACCCAGTACTTC. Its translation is CASSSGPRGKTQYF.

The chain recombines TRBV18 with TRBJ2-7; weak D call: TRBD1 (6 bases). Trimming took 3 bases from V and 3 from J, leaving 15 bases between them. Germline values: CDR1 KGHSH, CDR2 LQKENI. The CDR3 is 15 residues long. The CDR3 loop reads CASSPLTGSGYEQYF. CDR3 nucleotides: TGTGCCAGCTCACCCCTAACAGGGTCTGGCTACGAGCAGTACTTC.

CDR3 protein: CAIRVGQGRNDTNSYEQYF. The CDR3 DNA sequence: TGTGCCATCAGGGTGGGACAGGGGAGAAACGATACAAACTCCTACGAGCAGTACTTC. The J gene is TRBJ2-7, the V gene TRBV10-3; TRBD1 aligns across 10 bases. This CDR3 is 19 amino acids long. V lost 6 bases to trimming and J lost 0 bases; unmatched junction nucleotides: 17. From germline, CDR1 is ENHRY and CDR2 SYGVKD.

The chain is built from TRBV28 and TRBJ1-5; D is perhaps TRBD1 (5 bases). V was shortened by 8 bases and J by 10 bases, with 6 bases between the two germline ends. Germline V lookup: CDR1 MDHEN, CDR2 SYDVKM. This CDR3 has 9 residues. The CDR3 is CASGAPQHF. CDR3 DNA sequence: TGTGCCAGCGGGGCACCCCAGCATTTT.

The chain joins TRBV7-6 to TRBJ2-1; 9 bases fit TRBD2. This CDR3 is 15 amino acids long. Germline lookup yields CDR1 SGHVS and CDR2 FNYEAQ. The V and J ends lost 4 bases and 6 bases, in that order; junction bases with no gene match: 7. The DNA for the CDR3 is TGTGCCAGCAGCTCCCTAGCGGGGTTTAGCAATGAGCAGTTCTTC. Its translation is CASSSLAGFSNEQFF.

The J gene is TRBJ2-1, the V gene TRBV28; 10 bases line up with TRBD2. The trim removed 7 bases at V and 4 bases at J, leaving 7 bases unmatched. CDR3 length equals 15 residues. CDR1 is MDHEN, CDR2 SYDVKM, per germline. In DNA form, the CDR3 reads TGTGCCAGCACCGCAAGCGGGAGGGGGTACAATGAGCAGTTCTTC. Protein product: CASTASGRGYNEQFF.

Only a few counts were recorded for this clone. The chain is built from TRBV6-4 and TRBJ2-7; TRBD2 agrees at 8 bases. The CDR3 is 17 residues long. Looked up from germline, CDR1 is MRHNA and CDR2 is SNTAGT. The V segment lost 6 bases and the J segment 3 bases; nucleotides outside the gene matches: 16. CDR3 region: CASSPETLLAAFYEQYF. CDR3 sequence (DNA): TGTGCCAGCAGCCCAGAGACTTTACTAGCGGCCTTCTACGAGCAGTACTTC.

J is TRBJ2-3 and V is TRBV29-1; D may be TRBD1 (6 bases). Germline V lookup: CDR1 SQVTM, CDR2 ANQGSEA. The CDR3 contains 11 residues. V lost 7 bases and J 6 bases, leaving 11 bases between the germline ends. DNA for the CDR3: TGCAGCGGGTCTCAGGGGGATACGCAGTATTTT. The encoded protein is CSGSQGDTQYF.

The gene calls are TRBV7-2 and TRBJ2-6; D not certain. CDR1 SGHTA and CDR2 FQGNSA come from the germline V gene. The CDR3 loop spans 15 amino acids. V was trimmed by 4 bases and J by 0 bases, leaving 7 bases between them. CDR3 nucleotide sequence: TGTGCCAGCAGCTCGCAGGACTCTGGGGCCAACGTCCTGACTTTC. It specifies CASSSQDSGANVLTF.

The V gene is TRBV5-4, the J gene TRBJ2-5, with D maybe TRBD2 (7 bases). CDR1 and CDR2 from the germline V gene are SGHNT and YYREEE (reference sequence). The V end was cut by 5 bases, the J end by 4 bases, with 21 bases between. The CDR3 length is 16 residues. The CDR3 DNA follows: TGTGCCAGCAGTCGGGCGGGGGCCCAGGCCAGAGAGACCCAGTACTTC. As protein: CASSRAGAQARETQYF.

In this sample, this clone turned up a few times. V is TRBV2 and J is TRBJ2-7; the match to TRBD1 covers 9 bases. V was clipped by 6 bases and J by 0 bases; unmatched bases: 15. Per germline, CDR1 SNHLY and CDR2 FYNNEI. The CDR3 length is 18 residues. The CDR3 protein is CASRARLGQGKSSYEQYF. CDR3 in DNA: TGTGCCAGCAGGGCCCGCCTGGGACAGGGAAAAAGCTCCTACGAGCAGTACTTC.